A selection of T cell receptor beta chains follows, all from one sample in a study of shared clonotypes between healthy human individuals. Method: immunoSEQ multiplex PCR; TCRdb's copy keeps in-frame clones and lacks some. The sample yields about 2.4 million clones, more than 80% seen once. Specimen: naive CD4+ T cells sorted from blood. These receptors were obtained from a man between 18 and 35 years old in good health. The CDR3 runs from the conserved cysteine through the conserved F or W. A D gene is named only where the DNA matches it firmly. Clone size appears in some rows only: once, few, many, or a class for an expanded clone.

>TRBJ2-7|TRBV4-1|-|-
TGCGCCAGCAGAGGCTCCTCCGGGTGGGAGCAGTACTTC
CASRGSSGWEQYF
>TRBJ2-1|TRBV9|-|once
TGTGCCAGCAGGCCCCGTATCGGGGGAGGTCATGAGCAGTTCTTC
CASRPRIGGGHEQFF
>TRBJ2-5|TRBV30|-|-
TGTGCCTGGAACCAGGGGATGGAGACCCAGTACTTC
CAWNQGMETQYF
>TRBJ2-2|TRBV7-3|-|-
TGTGCCAGCAGCTTAACCAGGGAGAACACCGGGGAGCTGTTTTTT
CASSLTRENTGELFF
>TRBJ2-1|TRBV2|TRBD2|-
TGTGCCAGCCGGTGGACTAGCGGGAGCGATGAGCAGTTCTTC
CASRWTSGSDEQFF
>TRBJ1-1|TRBV2|-|-
TGTGCCAGCAGCGGTCCTGTGGGGCAGGACACTGAAGCTTTCTTT
CASSGPVGQDTEAFF
>TRBJ1-6|TRBV4-1|-|-
TGCGCCAGCAGCCAAGATAGGGTGGGCGGCCTTTCAAGCTCCTATAATTCACCCCTCCACTTT
CASSQDRVGGLSSSYNSPLHF
>TRBJ2-7|TRBV18|-|-
TGTGCCAGCTCACCGGGGCAGGGCGAGCAGTACTTC
CASSPGQGEQYF
>TRBJ2-5|TRBV11-2|-|-
TGTGCCAGCAGCCACCGCGCTAACGCGGCCGAAGAGACCCAGTACTTC
CASSHRANAAEETQYF
>TRBJ1-3|TRBV4-1|TRBD1|-
TGCGCCAGCAGCCCAGGGGGATCTAGCTCTGGAAACACCATATATTTT
CASSPGGSSSGNTIYF
>TRBJ1-5|TRBV7-2|-|once
TGTGCCAGCAGCTTTATGGCCGACAATCAGCCCCAGCATTTT
CASSFMADNQPQHF
>TRBJ1-2|TRBV20-1|-|-
TGCAGTGCTAGTGACAGCTATGGCTACACCTTC
CSASDSYGYTF
>TRBJ2-5|TRBV7-3|-|-
TGTGCCAGCAGCTTGAGGGGACCCCAAGAGACCCAGTACTTC
CASSLRGPQETQYF